The entry below describes one T cell receptor beta chain. Its target antigen remains unknown. Base-call qualities are not available, and no considerably larger clone is one nucleotide away. To prepare the library, the immunoSEQ multiplex PCR assay was applied. A mixture of 60 forward primers for TCR Vbeta segments and 13 reverse primers for TCR Jbeta segments was used in the multiplex PCR. The CDR3 region of rearranged TCR beta genes was amplified from genomic DNA with a multiplex PCR assay. Amplified TCR beta libraries were sequenced as 87-base-pair reads on the Illumina HiSeq System. On the study's bioinformatics: A later analysis tallied 80 million to 95 million unique TCR beta chains across the 666 repertoires, and around 10 million of those chains were shared by two or more donors. Raw reads were error-corrected and collapsed into unique sequences with a nearest-neighbor algorithm that merged closely related sequences to remove PCR and sequencing errors. CDR3 sequences were aligned to IMGT reference sequences to assign V, D and J gene segments. For a sequence to be retained, a match of at least six nucleotides was required to both a V gene segment and a J gene segment. Rearrangements were classified as productive when the CDR3 lacked stop codons and remained in frame with V and J, and all other rearrangements were classified as non-productive. Following IMGT convention, CDR3 was defined as the stretch from the second conserved V-encoded cysteine to the conserved J-encoded phenylalanine. The earlier analysis of a few hundred of the donors excluded sequences that lacked an unambiguous match to a single V gene segment. An earlier analysis of several hundred of the donors classified V segments as functional when productive rearrangements were above 56.7% and as segregating when the standard deviation between donors was above 5%. To diagnose cytomegalovirus status from the catalog of TCR beta chain sequences, a statistical classification framework was built. In a later analysis, TCR nucleotide sequences were compared against IMGT/GENE-DB human TR gene sequences so that V and J genes could be assigned. Using the TCRdist pipeline, a later analysis assigned CDR3 sequences along with most-parsimonious VDJ recombination scenarios. In a later analysis, each TCR beta chain was defined by its CDR3 amino acid sequence together with its V-gene family, and reads lacking a unique V-gene family were excluded. A later analysis removed several hundred highly shared, low-generation-probability nucleotide sequences to deal with suspected cross-contamination and a sequencing artifact. A later analysis calculated a clonal expansion index for each public chain from normalized within-repertoire ranks of inferred template counts. In a later analysis, generation probabilities were computed with a VDJ recombination model fitted to out-of-frame rearrangements, and the resulting probabilities were checked against IGoR. In a later analysis, TCR-TCR, TCR-HLA and TCR-CMV co-occurrence was scored with hypergeometric tests, and a repertoire-size bias correction was applied to TCR pairs. In a later analysis, false discovery rates were estimated by permuting HLA or CMV assignments 20 times. In a later analysis, co-occurring TCRs were grouped using DBSCAN, with TCRdist sequence similarity added in when clustering inside HLA-allele-positive subsets. Repertoires with fewer than 30,000 or more than 120,000 public chains, plus five repertoires with anomalous nucleotide sharing, were excluded from co-occurrence clustering. As stored in TCRdb, this immuneACCESS dataset retains in-frame rearrangements with V and J assigned. A fraction of the clones does not appear; measured against another copy, unresolved V genes explain less than half of the discrepancy, and the remainder lacks a known reason. The V and J calls and clone size come from that table; D and trimming were worked out from the DNA. A total of some 150,000 clones appear in this sample, about 72% of them only once. The ten largest clones add up to about 2.5% of the sample.

This sample stems from a study of cytomegalovirus exposure and HLA in healthy donors (TCRdb year 2017). Background for the entire study: An earlier analysis of approximately 640 of the donors reported 250 to 300 Gb of sequence data and 100 million to 140 million unique TCR beta sequences from roughly 180 million T cells. Of the 300 to 450 genotyped donors, 80% to 90% were placed in the genetic ancestry cluster associated with self-reported Caucasian donors. To decide whether each TCR beta V gene segment behaved as functional or pseudogenic, an earlier analysis of some 540 of the donors relied on high-throughput TCR beta sequencing. Across around 400 genotyped donors of the cohort, an average of roughly 200,000 unique TCR beta nucleotide sequences per donor were sequenced, and roughly 20% of those sequences were non-productive. Alongside the repertoire data, information on donor age, sex, ethnicity and CMV serostatus was compiled. Every discovery cohort repertoire had been produced on one sequencing platform. Rather than using new phenotypic data, the later analysis identified candidate immune exposures from TCR beta sequences and from how often those sequences occurred across donors. The study used immunosequencing to profile the T cell repertoires of more than 650 subjects and linked those repertoires to cytomegalovirus serostatus. A later genetic analysis took genome-wide SNP genotypes for about 55% of the 666 donors and used that subset as a discovery cohort. An early release that covered roughly 600 HLA-typed donors contained approximately 300 gigabases of sequencing data and roughly 84 million unique TCR sequences. Several DR-DQ haplotypes were treated as single units for association and clustering because of strong linkage in the cohort. In addition to the first cohort of 666 subjects, a separate validation cohort of 120 different subjects was used. Both class I and class II loci were covered by HLA typing, at four-digit resolution. The study aimed to test whether signatures of past pathogen exposure could be identified by cataloging public T cell receptors. In a later analysis, previously published TCR beta repertoires from several hundred donors were re-analyzed and high-resolution HLA genotyping was added so that TCR occurrence patterns could be studied. High-throughput TCR immunosequencing, statistical association of individual TCRs with disease status, and machine learning were combined to predict cytomegalovirus infection status. The number of donors typed differed by locus, with about 629-640 for A, B, C, DRB1 and DQB1, around 520 for DQA1, approximately 570 for DPA1, and roughly 450 for DPB1. Broader findings and caveats from the paper: According to a later analysis, most CMV-associated TCR beta chains appeared to be HLA-restricted, and the HLA associations seemed to be driven largely by CMV exposure. In the study, approximately 160 TCR beta chains were listed as associated with cytomegalovirus. Because counts were too low, more than 15 rarely observed V segments, including chromosome 9 orphons, were left out of the earlier analysis of a few hundred of the donors. The classifier was reported to diagnose cytomegalovirus status with high specificity and sensitivity in both the original and validation cohorts. In a later analysis, more than 15,000 TCR beta sequences were associated with specific HLA alleles at a false discovery rate of 0.05. It was suggested by the authors that the approach could potentially be generalized to other disease states and immunological phenotypes. A further reported finding was that TCR beta sequences accurately predicted the HLA-A and HLA-B alleles for most subjects in the first cohort. Because HLA typing was unavailable for some donors at each locus, only the typed subset was used in association tests. In a later analysis, the rate of TCR association differed among HLA loci, with DRB1 alleles having the most associated TCRs and HLA-C alleles having the fewest. A later analysis reported that several top co-occurrence clusters appeared linked to parvovirus B19, influenza, CMV and Epstein-Barr virus. Correlated functional status among segregating V segments might be attributable to linkage disequilibrium, but an unknown experimental factor could not be ruled out. Assigning TCR associations to individual alleles was difficult when HLA alleles, especially DR and DQ, strongly co-occurred. In vitro tests confirmed that a few of the cytomegalovirus-associated TCR beta chains recognize cytomegalovirus antigens. CMV serostatus was the only immune exposure information available for the cohort. V-gene and J-gene trimming of TCR beta chains was associated with a missense DCLRE1C variant in a later genetic analysis, and the association was replicated in an independent cohort. According to a later genetic analysis, donors in an Asian-associated ancestry cluster had fewer N-insertions in productive TCRs than the roughly 670-donor mean. The 87-base-pair reads could not distinguish some IMGT-functional V segments, including TRBV6-2 and TRBV6-3, so those segments were excluded. In a later analysis, HLA-associated TCR beta chains were found to be more clonally expanded and to have lower generation probabilities than equally common non-associated chains. Across donors, most TCR sequences were observed very rarely, whereas some public TCRs were present in many individuals. Broadly in line with IMGT annotations, most TCR beta V segments showed up in productive rearrangements about 87% or about 30% of the time in an earlier analysis of under 700 of the donors. This cohort had only TCR beta chains sequenced, and the lack of alpha or paired-chain data limited which features could be detected. The presence/absence analyses assumed that sequencing depth was roughly uniform across donors, and that assumption may not be true. A cluster of highly shared sequence variants was judged likely to represent a technical artifact of the sequencing pipeline.

In total, around 600 healthy bone marrow donors made up the cohort. Cohort members were all nominally healthy when sampled, although unrecorded immune exposures were likely present. CMV serostatus was recorded as positive for around 300 and negative for about half of the roughly 700 cohort members, whereas no CMV serostatus was recorded for the donor in question. A peripheral blood sample was provided by each donor, and peripheral blood mononuclear cells were used for TCR beta sequencing. The Qiagen DNeasy Blood Extraction Kit was used to extract genomic DNA from the blood cell samples. According to the germline V gene, CDR1 reads SGHTA and CDR2 reads FQGTGA. The CDR3 runs 14 amino acids, cysteine and phenylalanine included. CDR3 DNA only is kept here, 42 bases in frame from base 1. V is pared back by 5 bases and J by 6 bases, with 16 bases lying between the germline termini.

The sample taken for sequencing was PBMCs. The chain is made from TRBV7-3 and TRBJ1-1; TRBD1 is a possible D gene, resting on 6 matching bases. The TCR originated in a human donor in good health. The base sequence is TGTGCCAGCAGCGCCGGACAGTCCCGCGCTGAAGCTTTCTTT. This codes for CASSAGQSRAEAFF. The CDR3 plus the reference TRBV7-3 and TRBJ1-1 genes for the other parts give the full variable domain: GAGVSQTPSNKVTEKGKYVELRCDPISGHTALYWYRQSLGQGPEFLIYFQGTGAADDSGLPNDRFFAVRPEGSVSTLKIQRTERGDSAVYLCASSAGQSRAEAFFGQGTRLTVV.